Presented here are 21 T cell receptor beta chains from one specimen sequenced in a study of blood T cell repertoires in COVID-19. The assay was immunoSEQ multiplex PCR, and TCRdb's table has in-frame clones only and misses some. The sample carries roughly 330,000 clones, over 75% recorded once. What was sequenced was PBMCs or T cells enriched from blood (not recorded which). Every receptor here comes from a woman between 25 and 40 years old who had recovered from COVID-19.

This chain connects TRBV10-3 to TRBJ2-7; unclear D gene. Trimming took off 3 bases at V and 2 bases at J, with 5 bases between the two ends. CDR1 is ENHRY, CDR2 SYGVKD, per germline. This CDR3 region has 12 residues. CDR3 in amino acids: CAISDTAYEQYF. DNA for the CDR3: TGTGCCATCAGTGATACAGCCTACGAGCAGTACTTC.

The J gene is TRBJ1-5, the V gene TRBV6-4, with a possible D match to TRBD1 (5 bases). Germline loops: CDR1 MRHNA, CDR2 SNTAGT. The CDR3 extends over 16 amino acids. Trimming cost V 0 bases and J 6 bases, with 15 bases left between them. The CDR3 DNA sequence: TGTGCCAGCAGTGACTCCTGGCAGGGCGGCGGTCAGCCCCAGCATTTT. It yields the protein CASSDSWQGGGQPQHF.

This chain links TRBV5-1 with TRBJ1-2, with D maybe TRBD1 (6 bases). CDR1 and CDR2 (germline): SGHRS, YFSETQ. The V end was cut by 2 bases, the J end by 6 bases, with 14 bases between. The CDR3 totals 14 residues. CDR3 in amino acids: CASSFVPGGDGYTF. The CDR3 coding sequence is TGCGCCAGCAGCTTCGTTCCGGGGGGCGATGGCTACACCTTC.

The chain links TRBV4-1 to TRBJ1-2, with D possibly matching TRBD1 (5 bases). The germline gives CDR1 MGHRA, CDR2 YSYEKL. Trimming stripped 1 base from V and 8 bases from J, with 17 bases between. The CDR3 is 15 amino acids. The CDR3 nucleotides are TGCGCCAGCAGCCAAGGGCCAGGGTGGAAGGGAGGCTACACCTTC. Its protein product is CASSQGPGWKGGYTF.

The V call is TRBV4-1, the J call TRBJ1-4, with 7 bases matching TRBD1. Per germline, CDR1 MGHRA and CDR2 YSYEKL. Trimming cost V 4 bases and J 8 bases; bases outside gene matches: 16. The CDR3 has 17 residues. CDR3 in DNA: TGCGCCAGCAGCCTTATCGCCGGGAGGGACAGTGCCGAAAAACTGTTTTTT. This gives the protein CASSLIAGRDSAEKLFF.

For this clone: Other DNA sequences in this specimen translate into the identical CDR3. The J gene is TRBJ1-1, the V gene TRBV12-3 or TRBV12-4; a weak D match, TRBD1 (5 bases). Trimming took off 5 bases at V and 1 base at J, with 5 bases between the two ends. This CDR3 spans 12 amino acids. The CDR3 nucleotides read TGTGCCAGCAGTAGGGGGAACACTGAAGCTTTCTTT. Encoded protein: CASSRGNTEAFF.

This clone was detected a few times. CDR3 coding DNA: TGCGCCAGCAGCTTGTGGCCTAATTCACCCCTCCACTTT. Its protein product is CASSLWPNSPLHF. J is TRBJ1-6 and V is TRBV5-1; unclear D gene. V lost 1 base and J 6 bases, leaving 5 bases between the germline ends. Germline V gene data show CDR1 as SGHRS and CDR2 as YFSETQ. This CDR3 has 13 amino acids.

The gene calls are TRBV5-8 and TRBJ2-7; a possible D gene is TRBD2 (7 bases). Trimming removed 4 bases from V and 5 bases from J, with 19 bases in between. The germline V gene encodes CDR1 SGHTS and CDR2 YDEGEE. This CDR3 is 15 amino acids long. The CDR3 region has the DNA TGTGCCAGCAGCCACCTGGGACAAGGGGGGGACGAGCAGTACTTC. This encodes CASSHLGQGGDEQYF.

This CDR3 is CATAAAGEGYEQYF. The CDR3, as DNA: TGTGCCACTGCGGCGGCCGGGGAGGGTTACGAGCAGTACTTC. The chain is built from TRBV15 and TRBJ2-7; TRBD2 agrees at 7 bases. CDR3 length: 14 amino acids. V shed 9 bases, J shed 4 bases, and the junction held 12 bases outside the gene matches. Germline lookup yields CDR1 LNHNV and CDR2 YYDKDF (reference sequence). The variable domain in full, with the rest retrieved from reference TRBV15 and TRBJ2-7, is DAMVIQNPRYQVTQFGKPVTLSCSQTLNHNVMYWYQQKSSQAPKLLFHYYDKDFNNEADTPDNFQSRRPNTSFCFLDIRSPGLGDTAMYLCATAAAGEGYEQYFGPGTRLTVT.

The chain joins TRBV18 to TRBJ1-1; 7 bases map to TRBD1. The germline CDR1 and CDR2 sequences are KGHSH and LQKENI. V dropped 3 bases and J dropped 0; count of bases not matched to a gene: 7. The CDR3 is 16 amino acids. The CDR3 bases are TGTGCCAGCTCACCTGTTTCGACAGGGCTGAACACTGAAGCTTTCTTT. Translated, it gives CASSPVSTGLNTEAFF.

The chain uses TRBV9 and TRBJ1-2; 8 bases line up with TRBD1. The CDR3 consists of 16 residues. The germline V gene encodes CDR1 SGDLS and CDR2 YYNGEE. Trimming took 6 bases from V and 1 from J; bases not matched to a gene: 11. As DNA, the CDR3 is TGTGCCAGCACCACGGCGACAGGGGCGAATAACTATGGCTACACCTTC. It translates to CASTTATGANNYGYTF. The complete variable domain, with remaining parts taken from reference TRBV9 and TRBJ1-2, reads DSGVTQTPKHLITATGQRVTLRCSPRSGDLSVYWYQQSLDQGLQFLIQYYNGEERAKGNILERFSAQQFPDLHSELNLSSLELGDSALYFCASTTATGANNYGYTFGSGTRLTVV.

The rearrangement joins TRBV19 to TRBJ1-2; 10 bases agree with TRBD1. V lost 3 bases to trimming and J lost 5 bases; unmatched junction nucleotides: 9. Per germline, CDR1 LNHDA and CDR2 SQIVND (reference sequence). This CDR3 spans 16 amino acids. CDR3 nucleotide sequence: TGTGCCAGTAGTATTTCGGGACAGGGGCTTTTATATGGCTACACCTTC. This codes for CASSISGQGLLYGYTF. The full variable domain, its missing parts supplied by reference TRBV19 and TRBJ1-2, is DGGITQSPKYLFRKEGQNVTLSCEQNLNHDAMYWYRQDPGQGLRLIYYSQIVNDFQKGDIAEGYSVSREKKESFPLTVTSAQKNPTAFYLCASSISGQGLLYGYTFGSGTRLTVV.

The CDR3 DNA follows: TGTGCCATCCCGGACAGGAGGGAGGGCTACACCTTC. Its translation: CAIPDRREGYTF. The rearrangement joins TRBV2 to TRBJ1-2; 7 positions match TRBD1. This CDR3 has 12 residues. Germline trimming cut 10 bases from V and 8 bases from J; bases unmatched to any gene: 10. Germline V gives CDR1 SNHLY, CDR2 FYNNEI. The whole variable domain, remainder taken from reference TRBV2 and TRBJ1-2, is EPEVTQTPSHQVTQMGQEVILRCVPISNHLYFYWYRQILGQKVEFLVSFYNNEISEKSEIFDDQFSVERPDGSNFTLKIRSTKLEDSAMYFCAIPDRREGYTFGSGTRLTVV.

The V gene is TRBV11-1, the J gene TRBJ2-1; D remains unclear. The CDR3 has 14 residues. Germline CDR1 SGHAT, CDR2 FQDESV (reference sequence). Between the trimmed V and J ends, which lost 5 bases and 9 bases, there was a span of 17 bases. CDR3 sequence (DNA): TGTGCCAGCAGCCAGATACCCGGTTCTAGTGAGCAGTTCTTC. This translates into CASSQIPGSSEQFF.

The chain carries TRBV3-1 (or the pseudogene TRBV3-2) and TRBJ2-3, with D maybe TRBD2 (6 bases). Trimming left V 2 bases short and J 4 bases short, with 13 bases between. Looked up from germline, CDR1 is LGHDT and CDR2 is YNNKEL (reference sequence). This CDR3 has 15 amino acids. This CDR3 reads CASSQMGLTADTQYF. The DNA of the CDR3 is TGTGCCAGCAGCCAAATGGGACTCACAGCAGATACGCAGTATTTT.

The V call is TRBV3-1 (or the pseudogene TRBV3-2), the J call TRBJ1-6; the D gene is possibly TRBD1 (5 bases). CDR3 length: 15 residues. V lost 4 bases and J 9 bases, leaving 16 bases between the germline ends. Germline assignment: CDR1 LGHDT and CDR2 YNNKEL (reference sequence). The CDR3 here is CASSPRDFNRSPLHF. CDR3 coding DNA: TGTGCCAGCAGCCCCAGGGACTTTAATCGTTCACCCCTCCACTTT.

This sequence joins TRBV7-2 and TRBJ1-2; a possible D gene is TRBD1 (5 bases). The length of the CDR3 is 15 residues. Trimming took 6 bases from V and 4 from J, leaving 18 bases between them. CDR1 and CDR2 (germline): SGHTA, FQGNSA. The CDR3 DNA is TGTGCCAGCAGGTCGACGTCCGGGGGATTCTATGGCTACACCTTC. It encodes CASRSTSGGFYGYTF.

V gene TRBV9 combines with J gene TRBJ1-1; 9 nucleotides align to TRBD1. J was trimmed by 4 bases and V by 0 bases; bases with no gene match: 4. Germline V gene data show CDR1 as SGDLS and CDR2 as YYNGEE. This CDR3 spans 15 amino acids. In DNA, the CDR3 is TGTGCCAGCAGCGTAGGGGACAGGGTTGGCACTGAAGCTTTCTTT. Protein sequence: CASSVGDRVGTEAFF.

The chain recombines TRBV27 with TRBJ2-5, with D tentatively TRBD2 (5 bases). Germline V gene sequence: CDR1 MNHEY, CDR2 SMNVEV (reference sequence). The CDR3 has 12 amino acids. Trimming shortened V by 0 bases and J by 8 bases, and 7 bases separated the two germline ends. The DNA of the CDR3 is TGTGCCAGCAGTTTATCCGGGGAAACCCAGTACTTC. This translates into CASSLSGETQYF.

J is TRBJ1-3 and V is TRBV18, with a tentative D call TRBD1 (5 bases). CDR3 length: 16 residues. Germline-derived CDR1 and CDR2 are KGHSH and LQKENI. V was clipped by 3 bases and J by 2 bases, with 14 bases between them. CDR3: CASSPGGGRAGNTIYF. CDR3 DNA sequence: TGTGCCAGCTCACCGGGCGGGGGAAGAGCTGGAAACACCATATATTTT. The variable domain in full, with the rest retrieved from reference TRBV18 and TRBJ1-3, is NAGVMQNPRHLVRRRGQEARLRCSPMKGHSHVYWYRQLPEEGLKFMVYLQKENIIDESGMPKERFSAEFPKEGPSILRIQQVVRGDSAAYFCASSPGGGRAGNTIYFGEGSWLTVV.

The chain is built from TRBV27 and TRBJ1-6, with TRBD1 as a possible D gene (6 bases). V shed 5 bases and J shed 11 bases, with 25 bases lying between them. The germline V gene has CDR1 MNHEY and CDR2 SMNVEV (reference sequence). The CDR3 loop spans 17 amino acids. The CDR3 loop reads CASSLRTDSGRVPPLHF. The CDR3 DNA follows: TGTGCCAGCAGTCTCCGGACAGATTCGGGTAGGGTGCCACCCCTCCACTTT.